This T cell receptor (beta chain) was retrieved from a study of sequential checkpoint blockade in melanoma. As for treatment: randomized to nivolumab then ipilimumab (arm A) or the reverse (arm B). From thawed PBMCs, live CD3+CD8+ cells negative for CD19 and CD56 were sorted. Germline V lookup: CDR1 PRHDT, CDR2 FYEKMQ (reference sequence). V shed 1 base, J shed 3 bases, and the junction held 5 bases outside the gene matches. The CDR3 sequence is 15 residues long. Measured with immunoSEQ multiplex PCR; TCRdb has only the in-frame clones, and not every one. The sample lists just over 9,000 clones, roughly 70% occurring once.

This clonotype was sampled from a human donor with melanoma. This chain links TRBV13 with TRBJ1-2; 7 bases are shared with TRBD1. The sample was CD8+ T cells sorted from blood (inferred from file names), taken from a patient given nivolumab and ipilimumab in sequence. This CDR3 is CASSLVKGADYGYTF. As DNA, the CDR3 is TGTGCCAGCAGCTTAGTAAAGGGGGCGGACTATGGCTACACCTTC.